This T cell receptor beta chain was retrieved from a study of blood T cell repertoires in COVID-19. Looking at the study overall: The samples span acute and convalescent COVID-19 from the United States, Italy and Spain. T cells, B-cell-depleted T cells, or PBMCs supplied cDNA or gDNA.

In the original analysis: Reference gene primers were amplified, and this amplification served to estimate nucleated cell counts. This table comes from immunoSEQ multiplex PCR, and its TCRdb copy is limited to in-frame clones, with some not included. The V and J calls and the clone size are those of that table, but D and trimming were determined from the DNA. The sample gives about 310,000 clones, around 87% of which show up once; 1% is in the top ten. In its sample, this clone was seen once. The sequence was collected from a man between 45 and 60 years old with active or convalescent COVID-19. Sequenced sample: peripheral blood.

The CDR3 region has the DNA TGCGCCAGCAGCTTGGTAACAGGTTACAATGAGCAGTTCTTC. Protein product: CASSLVTGYNEQFF. This chain uses TRBV5-1 with TRBJ2-1, with TRBD1 as a possible D gene (5 bases). V was trimmed by 0 bases and J by 4 bases, leaving 8 bases between them. The CDR3 extends over 14 amino acids. Germline V gives CDR1 SGHRS, CDR2 YFSETQ. Supplemented by reference TRBV5-1 and TRBJ2-1, the full variable domain reads KAGVTQTPRYLIKTRGQQVTLSCSPISGHRSVSWYQQTPGQGLQFLFEYFSETQRNKGNFPGRFSGRQFSNSRSEMNVSTLELGDSALYLCASSLVTGYNEQFFGPGTRLTVL.